The 3 T cell receptor beta chains listed next were all sequenced from one sample in a study of CD8+CD57+ T cells in acquired aplastic anemia. Profiling of TCR beta VDJ combinations and CDR3 sequences used genomic DNA as template. TCRdb reanalysed the reads using MiXCR and keeps one entry per CDR3 protein. Of approximately 470,000 distinct CDR3 sequences in the sample, around 30% were seen once. Sequenced patients had shown CD8+CD57+ cell expansion by flow cytometry. Sequenced material: sorted CD4+, CD8+, or CD8+CD57+ T cells (not recorded which) from PBMCs. Every receptor here comes from a human donor with aplastic anemia.

This clonotype came up many times. The chain has TRBV15 and TRBJ2-2; 7 nucleotides agree with TRBD1. Trimming removed 0 bases from V and 2 bases from J; junction bases left unmatched: 6. The CDR3 has 17 amino acids. The germline CDR1 and CDR2 sequences are LNHNV and YYDKDF (reference sequence). CDR3 protein: CATSREGQMPNTGELFF. The CDR3, as DNA: TGTGCCACCAGCAGAGAGGGACAGATGCCTAACACCGGGGAGCTGTTTTTT. The complete variable domain, with remaining parts taken from reference TRBV15 and TRBJ2-2, reads DAMVIQNPRYQVTQFGKPVTLSCSQTLNHNVMYWYQQKSSQAPKLLFHYYDKDFNNEADTPDNFQSRRPNTSFCFLDIRSPGLGDTAMYLCATSREGQMPNTGELFFGEGSRLTVL.

The chain couples TRBV19 to TRBJ1-2; 9 nucleotides agree with TRBD1. The germline gives CDR1 LNHDA, CDR2 SQIVND (reference sequence). The V gene end was trimmed by 11 bases and the J gene end by 6 bases; junction bases not matched to a gene: 7. The CDR3 spans 12 residues. The CDR3: CARTRTGDGYTF. CDR3 nucleotide sequence: TGTGCCCGTACAAGGACAGGGGATGGCTACACCTTC.

In regard to this clonotype: This could be a read error, since a much larger clone is one nucleotide away. J is TRBJ1-1 and V is TRBV9, with D perhaps TRBD1 (6 bases). The CDR3 runs to 13 residues. Trimming left V 0 bases short and J 7 bases short, with 10 bases between. The germline CDR1 and CDR2 sequences are SGDLS and YYNGEE. The CDR3 DNA follows: TGTGCCAGCAGCGTAGAATGGGACATTGAAGCTTTCTTT. Its translation: CASSVEWDIEAFF.